This TCR beta chain was profiled in a study of T cells in Graves' hyperthyroidism and ophthalmopathy. Study details: Peripheral blood draws took place at initial diagnosis, ahead of any treatment.

Remarks on this clonotype: Its cognate antigen is unknown.

RNA transcripts gave rise to amplified TCR beta CDR3 regions. HTBI primers were employed in a first-round RT-PCR of the TCR CDR3. TCRdb independently ran MiXCR on the multiplex PCR reads; one entry per CDR3 protein. This table has 400,000 to 500,000 distinct CDR3 sequences, approximately 13% appearing once. For Graves' hyperthyroidism to be stable, ophthalmopathy could not progress within 18 months. Newly diagnosed patients aged 18 to 65 had hyperthyroidism of under 2 months' duration. Overall study findings and caveats: Researchers found most expanded thyroid clonotypes above 0.001 in blood as well.

The CDR3 sequence is 12 residues long. Trimming left V 3 bases short and J 6 bases short, with 5 bases between. Germline CDR1 and CDR2: LNHDA and SQIVND (reference sequence). Sequencing used blood. The chain carries TRBV19 and TRBJ2-2; tentatively, D is TRBD1 or TRBD2 (5 bases each). This clonotype was sampled from a woman aged 18 to 35 with Graves' hyperthyroidism. In DNA form, the CDR3 reads TGTGCCAGTAGTATGGGGGCCGGGGAGCTGTTTTTT. It yields the protein CASSMGAGELFF.